These 11 T cell receptor beta chains were all obtained from the same sample, sequenced in a study of OX40 agonist ivuxolimab in advanced cancers. Profiling relied on immunoSEQ multiplex PCR, and the TCRdb table lists in-frame clones only, not all of them. This repertoire shows about 98,000 clones, about 85% found once; its top ten account for about 0.82%. Sequences were derived from CD4+ or CD8+ T cells sorted from blood, sampled in a trial of the OX40 agonist ivuxolimab. The receptors come from an adult with an advanced solid tumor such as melanoma, head and neck, liver or kidney cancer.

The rearrangement uses TRBV7-9 and TRBJ2-4; D unresolved. From germline, CDR1 is SEHNR and CDR2 FQNEAQ (reference sequence). V lost 0 bases and J 9 bases, leaving 9 bases between the germline ends. This CDR3 has 13 amino acids. Written as DNA, the CDR3 is TGTGCCAGCAGCTTAGCCCGGATAGGCATTCAGTACTTC. Encoded protein: CASSLARIGIQYF.

This chain links TRBV4-2 with TRBJ1-5; TRBD1 agrees at 12 bases. The CDR3 loop spans 16 amino acids. Germline-derived CDR1 and CDR2 are LGHNA and YNFKEQ. With 2 bases clipped from V and 5 bases from J, the junction kept 4 bases outside the gene matches. The CDR3 loop is CASSQWGQGAYQPQHF. The DNA of the CDR3 is TGTGCCAGCAGCCAATGGGGACAGGGGGCGTATCAGCCCCAGCATTTT.

This chain joins TRBV18 and TRBJ2-2; D ambiguous. V shed 0 bases and J shed 8 bases, with 7 bases lying between them. The length of the CDR3 is 13 residues. The germline V gene has CDR1 KGHSH and CDR2 LQKENI. The CDR3 DNA reads as TGTGCCAGCTCACCACCTTCCAAGGGGGAGCTGTTTTTT. It codes for CASSPPSKGELFF.

This rearrangement joins TRBV10-3 to TRBJ2-1; 9 bases match TRBD2. Per germline, CDR1 ENHRY and CDR2 SYGVKD. Germline trimming cut 6 bases from V and 9 bases from J; bases unmatched to any gene: 15. This CDR3 is built from 16 residues. The CDR3: CAISEREARGGGEQFF. The CDR3 DNA sequence: TGTGCCATCAGCGAGCGGGAGGCGCGAGGGGGGGGTGAGCAGTTCTTC.

The CDR3 is CASSGSWVTDTQYF. The CDR3 DNA reads as TGTGCCAGCAGCGGGAGTTGGGTCACAGATACGCAGTATTTT. The chain combines TRBV5-5 with TRBJ2-3; a possible D gene is TRBD2 (5 bases). V lost 4 bases and J 2 bases, leaving 11 bases between the germline ends. Germline V gene data show CDR1 as SGHKS and CDR2 as YYEKEE (reference sequence). This CDR3 spans 14 amino acids.

The chain joins TRBV6-5 to TRBJ2-3, with TRBD2 as a possible D gene (5 bases). The CDR3 loop spans 15 amino acids. The V and J ends lost 5 bases and 2 bases respectively, with 14 bases between them. The germline V gene has CDR1 MNHEY and CDR2 SVGAGI. The CDR3, as DNA: TGTGCCAGCAGTCCACGGGGTCTTCACACAGATACGCAGTATTTT. This translates into CASSPRGLHTDTQYF.

The chain uses TRBV28 and TRBJ1-2, with D unclear. Trimming removed 3 bases at V and 8 bases at J, with 10 bases between. Germline loops: CDR1 MDHEN, CDR2 SYDVKM. The CDR3 totals 12 residues. The CDR3 loop is CASSLVMGGYTF. For the CDR3, the DNA is TGTGCCAGCAGTTTGGTAATGGGGGGCTACACCTTC.

The chain is built from TRBV7-2 and TRBJ2-3; a possible D gene is TRBD1 (5 bases). Between the trimmed V and J ends, which lost 5 bases and 4 bases, there was a span of 16 bases. CDR3 length: 15 amino acids. CDR1 is SGHTA, CDR2 FQGNSA, per germline. CDR3 in amino acids: CASSLGAGMSDTQYF. The CDR3 DNA is TGTGCCAGCAGCCTTGGGGCAGGGATGTCAGATACGCAGTATTTT.

The rearrangement links TRBV4-3 to TRBJ2-1, with unresolved D. CDR3 length: 16 residues. The germline CDR1 and CDR2 sequences are LGHNA and YSLEER. The V end was cut by 0 bases, the J end by 9 bases, with 18 bases between. The CDR3 protein is CASSQEASMANREQFF. DNA of the CDR3: TGCGCCAGCAGCCAAGAGGCTAGTATGGCGAATCGTGAGCAGTTCTTC.

The genes are TRBV11-3 and TRBJ2-5; 7 positions agree with TRBD2. The CDR3 length is 13 residues. Germline V lookup: CDR1 SGHNT, CDR2 YENEEA. The trim removed 5 bases at V and 3 bases at J, leaving 3 bases unmatched. The CDR3 sequence is CASSLGTKETQYF. CDR3 coding DNA: TGTGCCAGCAGCCTCGGGACTAAAGAGACCCAGTACTTC.

The gene calls are TRBV30 and TRBJ1-5; possibly TRBD1 for D (5 bases). CDR1 and CDR2 (germline): GTSNPN, SVGIG (reference sequence). V lost 0 bases, J lost 1 base, and 10 bases lay in between. The CDR3 is 15 amino acids. The CDR3 here is CAWSVGTASNQPQHF. CDR3 DNA: TGTGCCTGGAGTGTGGGGACCGCGAGCAATCAGCCCCAGCATTTT. The complete variable domain, with remaining parts taken from reference TRBV30 and TRBJ1-5, reads SQTIHQWPATLVQPVGSPLSLECTVEGTSNPNLYWYRQAAGRGLQLLFYSVGIGQISSEVPQNLSASRPQDRQFILSSKKLLLSDSGFYLCAWSVGTASNQPQHFGDGTRLSIL.